This entry is about one T cell receptor (beta chain). The antigen remains undetermined. These data belong to a study of CD8+ T cells in alopecia areata. Trimming took 0 bases from V and 3 from J, leaving 9 bases between them. This CDR3 contains 14 residues. The germline gives CDR1 SGHTA, CDR2 FQGNSA. Extracted RNA was reverse transcribed into cDNA, the sequencing template. The assay was immunoSEQ multiplex PCR, and TCRdb's table has in-frame clones only and misses some. This table has some 190,000 clones, roughly three fifths appearing once. The sample's treatment: oral pan-JAK inhibitor, 5-10 mg twice daily. CD4+ and CD8+ T cells were sorted from PBMCs. Findings of the study overall: Normal scalp showed lower clonality than lesional scalp, especially alopecia totalis/universalis. It was observed that many expanded lesional clones persisted in scalp and blood during tofacitinib.

The chain employs TRBV7-2 and TRBJ2-7, with D possibly matching TRBD2 (6 bases). This receptor was taken from a human donor with alopecia areata. This specimen consisted of CD4+ T cells sorted from blood, obtained at week 4, from a patient treated with tofacitinib. The CDR3 here is CASSLAAAGYEQYF. The CDR3 DNA follows: TGTGCCAGCAGCTTAGCCGCAGCGGGCTACGAGCAGTACTTC.